Each of the 8 T cell receptor beta chains below was sequenced from the same sample in a study of cytomegalovirus exposure and HLA in healthy donors. The assay was immunoSEQ multiplex PCR, and TCRdb's table has in-frame clones only and misses some. The data hold tens of thousands of clones, with approximately 94% observed a single time. The sample comprised PBMCs. All receptors come from a young man in good health and CMV-seropositive.

V gene TRBV4-1 combines with J gene TRBJ1-4; 9 positions match TRBD1. The V gene end was trimmed by 1 base and the J gene end by 15 bases; junction bases not matched to a gene: 15. Germline V gene sequence: CDR1 MGHRA, CDR2 YSYEKL. CDR3 length equals 16 residues. CDR3 loop: CASSQGLGQGHGALFF. CDR3 nucleotides: TGCGCCAGCAGCCAAGGGCTGGGACAGGGTCATGGGGCCTTGTTTTTT.

This clone appeared a few times. The genes are TRBV7-9 and TRBJ1-2; a possible D gene is TRBD1 (6 bases). The CDR3 covers 14 residues. Germline V gene data show CDR1 as SEHNR and CDR2 as FQNEAQ (reference sequence). Deletions cut 11 bases from V and 1 base from J, with 17 bases between. The CDR3 reads CALHGGGSNYGYTF. CDR3 coding DNA: TGTGCCCTTCACGGGGGGGGCAGTAACTATGGCTACACCTTC.

This rearrangement joins TRBV6-5 to TRBJ1-2; TRBD1 might be the D (5 bases). Germline assignment: CDR1 MNHEY and CDR2 SVGAGI. V lost 6 bases to trimming and J lost 6 bases, with 17 bases between them. The CDR3 runs 14 residues. CDR3 sequence reads: CASSQSGIGDGYTF. The CDR3 region has the DNA TGTGCCAGCAGCCAATCAGGGATAGGGGATGGCTACACCTTC.

Details on this clone: Other DNA sequences in this sample translate to the same CDR3. Written as DNA, the CDR3 is TGTGCCAGCAGTCCGACAGGGGGGAGGGAGACCCAGTACTTC. Protein: CASSPTGGRETQYF. The chain joins TRBV6-6 to TRBJ2-5, with 9 nucleotides matching TRBD1. Trimming took 5 bases from V and 5 from J; bases not matched to a gene: 6. This CDR3 is 14 amino acids long. Germline values: CDR1 MNHNY, CDR2 SVGAGI (reference sequence).

This chain uses TRBV13 with TRBJ1-3, with D perhaps TRBD1 (5 bases). Germline-derived CDR1 and CDR2 are PRHDT and FYEKMQ (reference sequence). This CDR3 region has 14 residues. V lost 5 bases to trimming and J lost 3 bases, with 11 bases between them. In DNA, the CDR3 is TGTGCCAGCAGCCTCGGGGGAGGTGGAAACACCATATATTTT. As protein: CASSLGGGGNTIYF.

The genes are TRBV2 and TRBJ2-4, with 8 bases lining up with TRBD1. This CDR3 region has 15 residues. J was trimmed by 0 bases and V by 7 bases; bases with no gene match: 5. Germline loops: CDR1 SNHLY, CDR2 FYNNEI. Written as DNA, the CDR3 is TGTGCCAGCAATCCAGGACAGGGAGCCAAAAACATTCAGTACTTC. Translation gives CASNPGQGAKNIQYF.

The rearrangement links TRBV5-6 to TRBJ2-1, with 8 positions matching TRBD2. The CDR3 sequence is 16 residues long. V dropped 0 bases and J dropped 2; count of bases not matched to a gene: 4. Germline CDR1 SGHDT, CDR2 YYEEEE. The CDR3 DNA sequence: TGTGCCAGCAGCTTGGCCCCCGGGAGGGCCTACAATGAGCAGTTCTTC. Protein: CASSLAPGRAYNEQFF.

The chain joins TRBV29-1 to TRBJ2-7; a possible D gene is TRBD1 (5 bases). Trimming took off 7 bases at V and 0 bases at J, with 13 bases between the two ends. Germline lookup yields CDR1 SQVTM and CDR2 ANQGSEA. The CDR3 runs to 13 residues. The CDR3 reads CSAEQGDSYEQYF. CDR3 nucleotides: TGCAGCGCGGAGCAGGGCGACTCCTACGAGCAGTACTTC.